These 24 T cell receptor beta chains share one sample of origin, sequenced in a study of B cell selection in AIRE deficiency. TCRdb's table, derived via immunoSEQ multiplex PCR, lists solely in-frame clones and lacks some. The sample yields fewer than 30,000 clones, approximately 96% seen once. CD4+CD127+ cells were sorted as the conventional CD4 T cells. Sequencing was performed on CD4+CD127+ conventional T cells sorted from PBMCs. The receptors were gathered from a human donor in good health.

The chain has TRBV10-3 and TRBJ2-3, with D possibly TRBD2 on 5 matching bases. Germline CDR1 is ENHRY and CDR2 is SYGVKD. The V gene lost 7 bases and the J gene lost 0 bases, with 11 bases spanning the gap. The CDR3 covers 14 residues. CDR3 in amino acids: CAIKGAYSTDTQYF. The CDR3, as DNA: TGTGCCATCAAGGGAGCCTACAGCACAGATACGCAGTATTTT.

The chain carries TRBV4-1 and TRBJ2-5; either TRBD1 or TRBD2 may fit D (5 bases each). CDR1 and CDR2 (germline): MGHRA, YSYEKL. Trimming took off 2 bases at V and 4 bases at J, with 11 bases between the two ends. The CDR3 consists of 14 residues. In DNA, the CDR3 is TGCGCCAGCAGCCAAACTAGGGGTGCAGAGACCCAGTACTTC. Protein product: CASSQTRGAETQYF.

The V gene is TRBV27, the J gene TRBJ2-7; possibly TRBD2 for D (6 bases). Looked up from germline, CDR1 is MNHEY and CDR2 is SMNVEV (reference sequence). Trimming shortened V by 3 bases and J by 7 bases, and 10 bases separated the two germline ends. The length of the CDR3 is 12 residues. CDR3 coding DNA: TGTGCCAGCAGTTTTCTCCGGGGGGAGCAGTACTTC. The encoded protein is CASSFLRGEQYF.

The chain uses TRBV27 and TRBJ2-7, with 8 bases aligning to TRBD2. Germline values: CDR1 MNHEY, CDR2 SMNVEV (reference sequence). This CDR3 comprises 12 residues. Unmatched junction bases numbered 4, after V lost 5 bases and J lost 7 bases. This chain's CDR3 is CASSTIAGEQYF. Here the CDR3 DNA reads TGTGCCAGCAGTACCATAGCGGGAGAGCAGTACTTC.

This chain links TRBV5-4 with TRBJ2-3; no firm D call. V was cut by 7 bases and J by 3 bases, with 9 bases left in between. Looked up from germline, CDR1 is SGHNT and CDR2 is YYREEE (reference sequence). The CDR3 covers 12 residues. The CDR3 loop reads CASGPGTDTQYF. CDR3 coding DNA: TGTGCCAGCGGCCCTGGAACAGATACGCAGTATTTT.

The J gene is TRBJ1-6, the V gene TRBV7-8, with TRBD1 as a possible D gene (5 bases). The germline V and J ends were trimmed by 5 bases and 7 bases, with 12 bases remaining between them. The V gene's germline CDR1 is SGHVS and CDR2 FQNEAQ. The CDR3 covers 14 residues. The CDR3 nucleotides read TGTGCCAGCAGCCTCTACAGGTGGAATTCACCCCTCCACTTT. As protein: CASSLYRWNSPLHF.

This chain links TRBV1 with TRBJ2-5; TRBD2 is the table's D call and was not checked against the DNA. TRBV1 corresponds to a pseudogene. The CDR3 spans 16 residues. The CDR3 bases are TGCACCAGCAGCCAACTCGGACTAGCGGGGGGAGAGACCCAGTACTTC. Protein sequence: CTSSQLGLAGGETQYF.

As to this clone: The same CDR3 is also encoded by other DNA sequences in this sample. V and J are TRBV6-1 and TRBJ1-5; D is unresolved. Germline V CDR1 and CDR2: MNHNS, SASEGT. Trimming pared 6 bases from V and 0 bases from J, leaving 6 bases between. There are 13 residues in the CDR3. The CDR3 here is CASRLYSNQPQHF. In DNA form, the CDR3 reads TGTGCCAGCAGGCTATATAGCAATCAGCCCCAGCATTTT.

This sequence joins TRBV7-7 and TRBJ1-1; 7 nucleotides line up with TRBD1. V lost 3 bases, J lost 3 bases, and 1 base stayed unmatched. The CDR3 totals 13 residues. CDR1 is SSHAT and CDR2 is FNYEAQ in the germline V gene (reference sequence). This CDR3 reads CASSFDRDTEAFF. CDR3 bases: TGTGCCAGCAGCTTTGACAGGGACACTGAAGCTTTCTTT.

The CDR3 region has the DNA TGTGCCAGCAGCCTCGTGTGGGACACCGGGGAGCTGTTTTTT. Translation gives CASSLVWDTGELFF. The chain recombines TRBV27 with TRBJ2-2; unclear D gene. This CDR3 has 14 amino acids. Germline V gene sequence: CDR1 MNHEY, CDR2 SMNVEV (reference sequence). Trimming stripped 6 bases from V and 3 bases from J, with 11 bases between.

CDR3 DNA sequence: TGTGCCAGCAGCACCAGGAGTATTACGAACACCGGGGAGCTGTTTTTT. Translation gives CASSTRSITNTGELFF. This chain links TRBV7-2 with TRBJ2-2, with no clear D. The CDR3 runs 16 residues. V gave up 5 bases and J gave up 0 bases, with 13 bases separating them. Looked up from germline, CDR1 is SGHTA and CDR2 is FQGNSA.

The V and J genes are TRBV5-1 and TRBJ1-3, with 7 positions matching TRBD1. Germline CDR1 is SGHRS and CDR2 is YFSETQ. V lost 0 bases to trimming and J lost 0 bases; unmatched junction nucleotides: 3. The CDR3 totals 16 residues. This chain's CDR3 is CASSLEGTASGNTIYF. CDR3 sequence (DNA): TGCGCCAGCAGCTTGGAAGGGACAGCCTCTGGAAACACCATATATTTT. The entire variable domain, with the rest obtained from reference TRBV5-1 and TRBJ1-3, is as follows: KAGVTQTPRYLIKTRGQQVTLSCSPISGHRSVSWYQQTPGQGLQFLFEYFSETQRNKGNFPGRFSGRQFSNSRSEMNVSTLELGDSALYLCASSLEGTASGNTIYFGEGSWLTVV.

This clone was counted once. The gene calls are TRBV21-1 and TRBJ1-2; TRBD1 was called by the table and not checked on the DNA. TRBV21-1 is tagged as a pseudogene. The CDR3 has 14 residues. For the CDR3, the DNA is TGTGCCAGCAGCGCCCGGGACAGGCTCTATGGCTACACCTTC. The encoded protein is CASSARDRLYGYTF.

J is TRBJ2-5 and V is TRBV9; 7 nucleotides agree with TRBD1. The CDR3 totals 16 residues. Trimming cost V 4 bases and J 5 bases; bases outside gene matches: 14. Germline V CDR1 and CDR2: SGDLS, YYNGEE. Written as DNA, the CDR3 is TGTGCCAGCAGCCCCTCCTCCGGGACAGTCGGGGAGACCCAGTACTTC. It encodes CASSPSSGTVGETQYF.

The genes are TRBV5-6 and TRBJ1-4; 7 bases map to TRBD1. J was trimmed by 8 bases and V by 4 bases; bases with no gene match: 8. This CDR3 contains 14 residues. The germline gives CDR1 SGHDT, CDR2 YYEEEE. CDR3: CASSQTGAGEKLFF. The CDR3 DNA reads TGTGCCAGCAGCCAAACAGGGGCCGGGGAAAAACTGTTTTTT.

J is TRBJ1-1 and V is TRBV19; 10 nucleotides agree with TRBD1. V lost 4 bases and J lost 1; bases outside the gene matches: 6. Per germline, CDR1 LNHDA and CDR2 SQIVND (reference sequence). The CDR3 loop spans 16 amino acids. The CDR3 reads CASSTRTGGRNTEAFF. DNA for the CDR3: TGTGCCAGTAGTACACGGACAGGGGGAAGGAACACTGAAGCTTTCTTT.

The V call is TRBV2, the J call TRBJ1-3, with D hard to call. Between the trimmed V and J ends, which lost 7 bases and 0 bases, there was a span of 7 bases. CDR1 and CDR2 (germline): SNHLY, FYNNEI. This CDR3 spans 13 amino acids. The CDR3 coding sequence is TGTGCCAGCACCGGCAGCTCTGGAAACACCATATATTTT. This sequence encodes CASTGSSGNTIYF.

The chain combines TRBV19 with TRBJ1-3, with TRBD1 as a possible D gene (6 bases). Trimming left V 4 bases short and J 0 bases short, with 10 bases between. Germline V gives CDR1 LNHDA, CDR2 SQIVND (reference sequence). CDR3 size: 15 residues. The CDR3 is CASSNREPSGNTIYF. Here the CDR3 DNA reads TGTGCCAGTAGTAACAGGGAGCCCTCTGGAAACACCATATATTTT.

The chain links TRBV18 to TRBJ2-2; D may match TRBD1 or TRBD2 (5 bases each). This CDR3 comprises 14 residues. In germline, CDR1 is KGHSH, CDR2 LQKENI. Between the trimmed V and J ends, which lost 5 bases and 5 bases, there was a span of 12 bases. CDR3 sequence reads: CASSKTRGTGELFF. Written as DNA, the CDR3 is TGTGCCAGCTCAAAAACGAGGGGAACCGGGGAGCTGTTTTTT.

This clone appeared once. The J gene is TRBJ1-6, the V gene TRBV6-5, with TRBD1 identical over 9 bases. Germline-derived CDR1 and CDR2 are MNHEY and SVGAGI. The V gene end was trimmed by 6 bases and the J gene end by 7 bases; junction bases not matched to a gene: 4. The CDR3 is made up of 14 amino acids. The CDR3: CASRKQGANSPLHF. CDR3 sequence (DNA): TGTGCCAGCAGAAAACAGGGGGCGAATTCACCCCTCCACTTT.

The chain combines TRBV6-1 with TRBJ1-2; 9 bases map to TRBD1. This CDR3 has 16 residues. The germline V gene encodes CDR1 MNHNS and CDR2 SASEGT. The trim removed 4 bases at V and 1 base at J, leaving 7 bases unmatched. As DNA, the CDR3 is TGTGCCAGCAGTGGCCCCCTGGGACAGGGTAACTATGGCTACACCTTC. This sequence encodes CASSGPLGQGNYGYTF.

This chain links TRBV4-2 with TRBJ1-2, with 7 bases aligning to TRBD1. With V trimmed by 0 bases and J by 6 bases, 13 bases remained unmatched. The CDR3 is 17 residues long. Germline CDR1 reads LGHNA; CDR2 reads YNFKEQ. Here the CDR3 reads CASSQERGRQGVDGYTF. The CDR3 DNA is TGTGCCAGCAGCCAAGAAAGGGGAAGACAGGGTGTCGATGGCTACACCTTC.

The rearrangement joins TRBV10-1 to TRBJ2-2; 10 bases agree with TRBD1. The CDR3 totals 16 residues. In germline, CDR1 is WNHNN, CDR2 SYGVQD (reference sequence). J lost 0 bases, V lost 4 bases, and 2 bases had no gene match. The CDR3 sequence: CASSGQGAANTGELFF. CDR3 in DNA: TGCGCCAGCAGTGGACAGGGGGCCGCGAACACCGGGGAGCTGTTTTTT.

The gene calls are TRBV11-1 and TRBJ2-7, with no clear D. The CDR3 spans 16 residues. CDR1 is SGHAT and CDR2 is FQDESV in the germline V gene (reference sequence). V was clipped by 2 bases and J by 6 bases, with 20 bases between them. The CDR3 coding sequence is TGTGCCAGCAGCTTACCAAGGTTTGGAGCCTCTGCCGAGCAGTACTTC. Translated: CASSLPRFGASAEQYF.